What follows is one TCR beta chain and its context. The antigen is undetermined. A far larger clone differs by one base, so this is likely a read error. Trimming pared 5 bases from V and 7 bases from J, leaving 18 bases between. Per germline, CDR1 SGHTA and CDR2 FQGTGA. The CDR3 is 14 residues long. iRepertoire HTBI primers and Arm-PCR of CDR3 regions built TCR beta libraries. TCRdb re-called the multiplex PCR reads with MiXCR, one entry per CDR3 protein. Of 300,000 to 450,000 distinct CDR3 sequences in the sample, 15% to 19% were seen once. Documented time point: newly diagnosed GD, antithyroid drugs for less than 3 months. Generation of the TCR library employed RNA extracted from PBMCs. This entry belongs to a study of regulatory T cells in long-lasting Graves disease. Study conclusions and caveats: Lower TCR diversity was seen in persistent Graves' patients than in newly diagnosed ones. In persistent patients, shared public clonotypes (more than 2,500) outnumbered those in new patients (roughly 870).

This clonotype was obtained from a female donor with Graves disease. V and J are TRBV7-3 and TRBJ2-7; D gene unclear. Material: peripheral blood mononuclear cells (PBMCs), obtained at new diagnosis, from a patient treated with antithyroid drugs. The CDR3 bases are TGTGCCAGCAGCCAGGACCTTACCTACAATGAGCAGTACTTC. It translates to CASSQDLTYNEQYF.